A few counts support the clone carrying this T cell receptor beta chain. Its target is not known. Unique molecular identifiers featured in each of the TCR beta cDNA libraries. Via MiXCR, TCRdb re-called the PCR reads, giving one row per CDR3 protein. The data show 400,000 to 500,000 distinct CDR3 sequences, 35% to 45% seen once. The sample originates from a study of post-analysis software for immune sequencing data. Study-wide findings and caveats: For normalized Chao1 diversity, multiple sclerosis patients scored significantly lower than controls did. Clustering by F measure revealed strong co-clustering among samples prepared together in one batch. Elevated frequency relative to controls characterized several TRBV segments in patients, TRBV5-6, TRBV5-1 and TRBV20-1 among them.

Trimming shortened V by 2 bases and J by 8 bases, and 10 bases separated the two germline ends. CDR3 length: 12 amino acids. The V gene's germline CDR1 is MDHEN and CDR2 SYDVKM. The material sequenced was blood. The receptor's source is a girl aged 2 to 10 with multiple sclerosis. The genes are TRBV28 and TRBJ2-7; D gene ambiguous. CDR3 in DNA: TGTGCCAGCAGTTTAGGGCCTTACAAGCAGTACTTC. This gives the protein CASSLGPYKQYF.